Following are 25 T cell receptor beta chains from one sample sequenced in a study of CD8 T cells in ankylosing spondylitis. Their antigens remain unidentified. TCRdb analysed the 5' RACE reads with MiXCR anew, one entry per CDR3 protein. The sample records some 840,000 distinct CDR3 sequences, about 10% being singletons. Regarding the study as a whole: Made up of eight highly homologous variants, a TCR beta motif appeared characteristic of ankylosing spondylitis blood.

Specimen: blood, either unsorted or a sorted T cell fraction (not recorded which). The origin of the receptors is a male donor with ankylosing spondylitis.

This clonotype was counted ten times or more. The V and J genes are TRBV2 and TRBJ2-1; a possible D gene is TRBD2 (5 bases). Germline V gene sequence: CDR1 SNHLY, CDR2 FYNNEI. The V and J ends lost 6 bases and 5 bases respectively, with 11 bases between them. CDR3 length: 13 residues. The CDR3 loop is CASRAGLNNEQFF. The CDR3 DNA reads TGTGCCAGCAGAGCCGGACTCAACAATGAGCAGTTCTTC.

V and J are TRBV29-1 and TRBJ2-7, with TRBD2 as a possible D gene (7 bases). The V gene lost 8 bases and the J gene lost 2 bases, with 16 bases spanning the gap. CDR1 and CDR2 from the germline V gene are SQVTM and ANQGSEA. There are 13 residues in the CDR3. CDR3 region: CSSQWEGAYEQYF. The CDR3, as DNA: TGCAGCTCGCAATGGGAGGGGGCCTACGAGCAGTACTTC.

To note about this clonotype: Relative to the germline gene, one junction end is altered; a read error may explain this. V gene TRBV6-1 combines with J gene TRBJ1-5; D is possibly TRBD1 (6 bases). This CDR3 has 13 residues. Germline V gene lookup returns CDR1 MNHNS and CDR2 SASEGT. DNA for the CDR3: TGTGCCAGCAGGGAAGGGGGGCGTCAGCCCCAGCATTTT. As protein: CASREGGRQPQHF.

J is TRBJ1-5 and V is TRBV5-1; the D gene is possibly TRBD1 (6 bases). Trimming took off 4 bases at V and 5 bases at J, with 10 bases between the two ends. This CDR3 contains 13 residues. Germline CDR1 SGHRS, CDR2 YFSETQ. CDR3 region: CASSPDSDQPQHF. CDR3 in DNA: TGCGCCAGCAGCCCGGACAGTGATCAGCCCCAGCATTTT.

The rearrangement links TRBV4-2 to TRBJ2-1; no firm D call. The germline gives CDR1 LGHNA, CDR2 YNFKEQ. The CDR3 has 15 amino acids. Trimming removed 0 bases at V and 4 bases at J, with 10 bases between. The CDR3 is CASSQEWLPYNEQFF. The CDR3 nucleotides read TGTGCCAGCAGCCAAGAATGGCTTCCATACAATGAGCAGTTCTTC.

This clonotype was detected only a few times. The chain's CDR3 is CASSSDRGRWGYTF. In DNA form, the CDR3 reads TGTGCCAGCAGTTCAGACAGGGGGCGATGGGGCTACACCTTC. V usage is TRBV27 and J usage is TRBJ1-2; 10 bases are a match to TRBD1. Trimming at V came to 4 bases and at J to 8 bases, leaving 7 bases not matched to a gene. This CDR3 has 14 amino acids. The germline CDR1 and CDR2 sequences are MNHEY and SMNVEV (reference sequence).

This clonotype was seen a few times. The V and J genes are TRBV7-2 and TRBJ2-7; D is tentatively TRBD1 or TRBD2 (6 bases each). This CDR3 has 16 residues. Germline V gives CDR1 SGHTA, CDR2 FQGNSA. Trimming removed 5 bases at V and 3 bases at J, with 20 bases between. For the CDR3, the DNA is TGTGCCAGCAGCCCCATCGGGGGCGTCTCATACTACGAGCAGTACTTC. This codes for CASSPIGGVSYYEQYF.

This clonotype was counted only a few times. The chain links TRBV12-3 or TRBV12-4 to TRBJ1-2, with D perhaps TRBD1 (5 bases). CDR3 size: 14 residues. Trimming took 1 base from V and 7 from J, leaving 13 bases between them. This CDR3 reads CASSLVVRVRGYTF. CDR3 sequence (DNA): TGTGCCAGCAGTTTAGTAGTCAGGGTTCGTGGCTACACCTTC.

The rearrangement links TRBV12-3 or TRBV12-4 to TRBJ2-1, with D perhaps assigned TRBD1 or TRBD2 (5 bases each). V was cut by 6 bases and J by 8 bases, with 17 bases left in between. The CDR3 loop spans 14 amino acids. CDR3: CASSGPRLGDEQFF. CDR3 in DNA: TGTGCCAGCAGCGGGCCCCGCTTGGGGGATGAGCAGTTCTTC.

This clonotype has at least ten counts. The chain is built from TRBV15 and TRBJ2-3; D perhaps matches TRBD2 (5 bases). V was pared by 0 bases and J by 6 bases, with 7 bases between. CDR1 and CDR2 (germline): LNHNV, YYDKDF (reference sequence). The CDR3 is made up of 13 amino acids. CDR3 sequence (DNA): TGTGCCACCAGCAGAGAATCGGGGGATACGCAGTATTTT. It encodes CATSRESGDTQYF.

This clonotype has only a few counts. V gene TRBV3-1 combines with J gene TRBJ2-1; D unresolved. V was pared by 1 base and J by 0 bases, with 7 bases between. The CDR3 runs 15 residues. Germline loops: CDR1 LGHDT, CDR2 YNNKEL (reference sequence). The CDR3 nucleotides are TGTGCCAGCAGCCAAGCAGCGAGCTCCTACAATGAGCAGTTCTTC. Amino acids: CASSQAASSYNEQFF.

This clonotype was counted a few times. The chain's CDR3 is CASSQGLAEFYEQYF. In DNA, the CDR3 is TGCGCCAGCAGCCAAGGACTAGCGGAATTCTACGAGCAGTACTTC. The rearrangement uses TRBV4-1 and TRBJ2-7; the match to TRBD2 covers 9 bases. The germline CDR1 and CDR2 sequences are MGHRA and YSYEKL. The CDR3 is 15 amino acids. V lost 1 base and J lost 3; bases outside the gene matches: 4.

This clonotype was seen only a few times. This chain links TRBV7-8 with TRBJ2-7; weak D call: TRBD1 (6 bases). V was cut by 5 bases and J by 3 bases, with 11 bases left in between. The germline V gene encodes CDR1 SGHVS and CDR2 FQNEAQ. There are 13 residues in the CDR3. In nucleotides, the CDR3 is TGTGCCAGCAGCCGACAGGTGTACTACGAGCAGTACTTC. This encodes CASSRQVYYEQYF.

This clonotype was seen only a few times. The chain combines TRBV7-2 with TRBJ2-3; 8 nucleotides agree with TRBD2. CDR1 and CDR2 from the germline V gene are SGHTA and FQGNSA. The CDR3 totals 17 residues. The ends lost 1 base at V and 1 base at J; junction bases unmatched: 7. In DNA, the CDR3 is TGTGCCAGCAGCTTAGTAGTTTTAGCGGGGCGCACAGATACGCAGTATTTT. Translated: CASSLVVLAGRTDTQYF.

The rearrangement uses TRBV6-2 or TRBV6-3 and TRBJ2-2; TRBD2 matches 8 bases. After removal of 2 bases from V and 6 bases from J, the junction contained 14 bases not matched to a gene. CDR1 and CDR2 from the germline V gene are MNHEY and SVGEGT. The length of the CDR3 is 18 residues. CDR3: CASSYQYLSGSRAGELFF. The DNA for the CDR3 is TGTGCCAGCAGTTACCAGTATCTCAGCGGGAGTCGGGCCGGGGAGCTGTTTTTT.

The chain recombines TRBV3-1 with TRBJ2-5; 8 positions match TRBD1. J gave up 1 base and V 8 bases, and 21 bases lay outside the gene matches. Germline lookup yields CDR1 LGHDT and CDR2 YNNKEL (reference sequence). The CDR3 is made up of 19 amino acids. The CDR3 is CASCPFRTGTAGTQETQYF. The CDR3 coding sequence is TGTGCCAGCTGTCCCTTTCGGACAGGGACGGCGGGAACCCAAGAGACCCAGTACTTC.

This chain links TRBV7-2 with TRBJ1-2; no firm D call. This CDR3 comprises 11 residues. The V end lost 4 bases, the J end lost 5 bases, and 5 bases lay between the germline ends. Per the germline V gene, CDR1 is SGHTA and CDR2 is FQGNSA. CDR3 sequence reads: CASSSHYGYTF. The CDR3 DNA sequence: TGTGCCAGCAGCTCCCATTATGGCTACACCTTC.

The sample holds a few counts of this clonotype. V usage is TRBV20-1 and J usage is TRBJ1-2; TRBD1 aligns across 7 bases. Trimming cost V 6 bases and J 4 bases; bases outside gene matches: 14. The germline V gene has CDR1 DFQATT and CDR2 SNEGSKA (reference sequence). The CDR3 consists of 15 residues. As DNA, the CDR3 is TGCAGTGCCAACCAACCGGGACAGAATCCCTATGGCTACACCTTC. Encoded protein: CSANQPGQNPYGYTF.

CDR3 region: CRVTGEDGYTF. In DNA form, the CDR3 reads TGCAGGGTGACAGGGGAGGATGGCTACACCTTC. The genes are TRBV20-1 and TRBJ1-2, with 8 bases that match TRBD1. CDR3 length: 11 amino acids. Germline V lookup: CDR1 DFQATT, CDR2 SNEGSKA (reference sequence).

This clonotype appeared many times. V gene TRBV10-3 combines with J gene TRBJ2-1, with TRBD2 matching 12 bases. The CDR3 length is 15 residues. Germline loops: CDR1 ENHRY, CDR2 SYGVKD. The trim removed 5 bases at V and 9 bases at J, leaving 8 bases unmatched. The CDR3 bases are TGTGCCATCAGTCCGACTAGCGGGAGCGTCGGTGAGCAGTTCTTC. Translating it yields CAISPTSGSVGEQFF.

A few counts support this clonotype. The chain carries TRBV6-5 and TRBJ1-2, with no clear D. Per germline, CDR1 MNHEY and CDR2 SVGAGI. V shed 5 bases and J shed 2 bases, with 9 bases lying between them. This CDR3 is 13 amino acids long. The CDR3 DNA sequence: TGTGCCAGCAGTAACGGGATCAACTATGGCTACACCTTC. Translating it yields CASSNGINYGYTF.

The table lists this clonotype with a few counts. The chain carries TRBV7-9 and TRBJ2-7, with D uncertain. The germline CDR1 and CDR2 sequences are SEHNR and FQNEAQ (reference sequence). Trimming took 5 bases from V and 5 from J, leaving 7 bases between them. The CDR3 contains 11 residues. Written as DNA, the CDR3 is TGTGCCAGCAGCCCTGTAAACGAGCAGTACTTC. Amino acids: CASSPVNEQYF.

The sample holds a few counts of this clonotype. This rearrangement joins TRBV6-5 to TRBJ2-7; possibly TRBD1 for D (6 bases). The germline V and J ends were trimmed by 4 bases and 3 bases, with 13 bases remaining between them. CDR1 and CDR2 (germline): MNHEY, SVGAGI. This CDR3 is 14 amino acids long. The CDR3 region is CASSSPRGGYEQYF. The CDR3 DNA reads TGTGCCAGCAGTTCCCCCCGAGGGGGCTACGAGCAGTACTTC.

Many counts were recorded for this clonotype. The V call is TRBV29-1, the J call TRBJ2-5, with a possible D match to TRBD1 (8 bases). The CDR3 spans 12 residues. CDR1 is SQVTM and CDR2 is ANQGSEA in the germline V gene. V gave up 5 bases and J gave up 5 bases, with 12 bases separating them. CDR3 amino acids: CSVLQGGETQYF. DNA of the CDR3: TGCAGCGTTTTACAGGGGGGGGAGACCCAGTACTTC.

This chain connects TRBV20-1 to TRBJ1-3, with 7 bases matching TRBD1. The CDR3 spans 13 residues. The J segment lost 2 bases and the V segment lost 6 bases, leaving 4 bases of the junction unmatched. Germline V lookup: CDR1 DFQATT, CDR2 SNEGSKA (reference sequence). CDR3 nucleotide sequence: TGCAGTGCATCGGGACAGACTGGAAACACCATATATTTT. Its translation: CSASGQTGNTIYF.